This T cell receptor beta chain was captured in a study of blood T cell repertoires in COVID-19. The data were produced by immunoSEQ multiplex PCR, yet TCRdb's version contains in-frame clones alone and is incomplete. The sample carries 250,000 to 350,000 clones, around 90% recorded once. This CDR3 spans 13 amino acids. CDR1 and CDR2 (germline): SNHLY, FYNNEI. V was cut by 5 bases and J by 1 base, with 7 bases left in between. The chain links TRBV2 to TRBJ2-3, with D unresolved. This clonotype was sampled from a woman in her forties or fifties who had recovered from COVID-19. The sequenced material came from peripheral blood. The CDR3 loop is CASSTPGTDTQYF. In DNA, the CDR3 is TGTGCCAGCAGTACCCCGGGCACAGATACGCAGTATTTT.